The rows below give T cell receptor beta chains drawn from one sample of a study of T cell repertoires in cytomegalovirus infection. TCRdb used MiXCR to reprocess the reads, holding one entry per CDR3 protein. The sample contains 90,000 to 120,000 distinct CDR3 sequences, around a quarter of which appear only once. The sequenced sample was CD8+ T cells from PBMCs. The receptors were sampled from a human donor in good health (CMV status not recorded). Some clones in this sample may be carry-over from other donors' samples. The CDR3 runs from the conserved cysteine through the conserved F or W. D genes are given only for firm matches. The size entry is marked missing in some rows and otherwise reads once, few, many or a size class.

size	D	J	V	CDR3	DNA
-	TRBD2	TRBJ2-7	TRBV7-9	CASSWEGFEQYF	TGTGCCAGCAGCTGGGAGGGGTTCGAGCAGTACTTC
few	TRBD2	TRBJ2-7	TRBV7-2	CASSLAEDGRAPYEQYF	TGTGCCAGCAGCTTAGCGGAGGACGGGAGGGCCCCCTACGAGCAGTACTTC
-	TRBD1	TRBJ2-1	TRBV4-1	CASSQTPSRDRGENEQFF	TGTGCCAGCAGCCAAACCCCCAGCCGGGACAGGGGTGAGAATGAGCAGTTCTTC
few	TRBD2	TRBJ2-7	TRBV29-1	CSVEPLAGGPEQYF	TGCAGCGTTGAGCCCCTCGCGGGAGGGCCCGAGCAGTACTTC
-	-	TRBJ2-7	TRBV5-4	CASASDSYEQYF	TGTGCCAGCGCGTCAGACTCCTACGAGCAGTACTTC
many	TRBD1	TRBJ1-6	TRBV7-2	CASSFRDRDNSPLHF	TGTGCCAGCAGCTTCCGGGACAGGGATAATTCACCCCTCCACTTT
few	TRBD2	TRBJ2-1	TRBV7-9	CASRHSGGAHNEQFF	TGTGCCAGCAGACATAGCGGGGGGGCCCACAATGAGCAGTTCTTC
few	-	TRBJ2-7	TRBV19	CASSPGTVSYEQYF	TGTGCCAGTAGTCCAGGGACGGTTTCCTACGAGCAGTACTTC
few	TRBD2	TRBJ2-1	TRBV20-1	CSARDLRGGSEQFF	TGCAGTGCTAGAGATCTGCGGGGGGGTAGTGAGCAGTTCTTC
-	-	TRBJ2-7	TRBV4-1	CASSQDQIYEQYF	TGCGCCAGCAGCCAAGATCAGATCTACGAGCAGTACTTC
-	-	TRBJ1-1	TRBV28	CASSLWGGAGTEAFF	TGTGCCAGCAGTTTATGGGGGGGTGCGGGCACTGAAGCTTTCTTT
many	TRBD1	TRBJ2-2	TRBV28	CASSLSPGQGNTGELFF	TGTGCCAGCAGTTTATCCCCCGGACAGGGGAACACCGGGGAGCTGTTTTTT
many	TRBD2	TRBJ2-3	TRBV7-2	CASSARAGGYVGTDTQYF	TGTGCCAGCAGCGCCCGGGCGGGGGGGTATGTTGGAACAGATACGCAGTATTTT
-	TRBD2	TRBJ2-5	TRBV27	CASSLYPSGDEETQYF	TGTGCCAGCAGTTTATACCCCAGCGGGGATGAAGAGACCCAGTACTTC
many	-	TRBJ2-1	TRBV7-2	CASSCCGGSSSYNEQFF	TGTGCCAGCAGCTGCTGTGGGGGGTCGAGCTCCTACAATGAGCAGTTCTTC
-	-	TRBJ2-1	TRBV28	CASSLPSGFSYNEQFF	TGTGCCAGCAGTTTACCTTCAGGGTTCTCCTACAATGAGCAGTTCTTC
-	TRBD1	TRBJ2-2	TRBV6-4	CASRPGQGTTGELFF	TGTGCCAGCAGGCCGGGACAGGGTACCACCGGGGAGCTGTTTTTT
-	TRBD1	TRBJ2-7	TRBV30	CAWTADRGIYEQYF	TGTGCCTGGACTGCGGACAGGGGGATCTACGAGCAGTACTTC
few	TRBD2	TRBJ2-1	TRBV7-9	CASRIGGVDEQFF	TGTGCCAGCAGGATCGGGGGGGTGGATGAGCAGTTCTTC
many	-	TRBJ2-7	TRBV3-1	CASSKDPYEQYF	TGTGCCAGCAGCAAGGACCCCTACGAGCAGTACTTC
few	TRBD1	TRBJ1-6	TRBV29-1	CSVPPGQSQQENSPLHF	TGCAGCGTTCCTCCGGGACAGTCTCAGCAGGAGAATTCACCCCTCCACTTT
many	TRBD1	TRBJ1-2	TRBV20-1	CSAPRGTGQGKGYTF	TGCAGTGCCCCGAGGGGAACGGGACAGGGGAAAGGCTACACCTTC
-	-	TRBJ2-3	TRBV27	CASSLYGDTQYF	TGTGCCAGCAGCCTATATGGAGATACGCAGTATTTT
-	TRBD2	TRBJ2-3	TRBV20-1	CSASLAGAITDTQYF	TGCAGTGCTAGTTTAGCGGGAGCGATCACAGATACGCAGTATTTT
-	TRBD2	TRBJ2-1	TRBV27	CASRPGASGRSNNEQFF	TGTGCCAGCAGGCCTGGGGCTAGCGGGAGGTCGAACAATGAGCAGTTCTTC
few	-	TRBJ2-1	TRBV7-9	CASSLVLYNEQFF	TGTGCCAGCAGCTTAGTTCTCTACAATGAGCAGTTCTTC
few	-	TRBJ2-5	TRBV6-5	CASSRTGWGETQYF	TGTGCCAGCAGTCGTACAGGGTGGGGGGAGACCCAGTACTTC
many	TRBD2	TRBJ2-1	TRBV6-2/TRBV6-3	CASSYWTSGSFFNEQFF	TGTGCCAGCAGTTATTGGACTAGCGGGAGTTTCTTCAATGAGCAGTTCTTC
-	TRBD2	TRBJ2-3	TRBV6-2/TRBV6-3	CASSYFLTSGGLSTDTQYF	TGTGCCAGCAGTTACTTCCTGACTAGCGGGGGCCTAAGCACAGATACGCAGTATTTT
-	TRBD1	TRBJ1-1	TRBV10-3	CAISELDRGPEAFF	TGTGCCATCAGTGAGCTGGACAGGGGCCCTGAAGCTTTCTTT
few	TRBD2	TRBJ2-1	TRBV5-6	CASSLALAGPFNYNEQFF	TGTGCCAGCAGCTTGGCTCTAGCGGGACCCTTCAACTACAATGAGCAGTTCTTC
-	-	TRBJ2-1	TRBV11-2	CASSFLAGTYNEQFF	TGTGCCAGCAGCTTTCTAGCTGGCACCTACAATGAGCAGTTCTTC